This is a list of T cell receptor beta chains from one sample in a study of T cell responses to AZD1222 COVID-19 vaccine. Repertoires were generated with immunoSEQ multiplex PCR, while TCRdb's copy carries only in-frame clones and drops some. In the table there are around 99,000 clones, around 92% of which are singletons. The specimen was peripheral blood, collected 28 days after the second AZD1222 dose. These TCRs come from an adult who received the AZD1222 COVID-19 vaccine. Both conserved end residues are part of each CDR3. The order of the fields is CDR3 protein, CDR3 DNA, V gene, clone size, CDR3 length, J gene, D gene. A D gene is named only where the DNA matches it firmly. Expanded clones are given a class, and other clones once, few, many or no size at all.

CASSPVGLAVTYNEQFF | TGTGCCAGCAGCCCGGTCGGACTAGCGGTTACCTACAATGAGCAGTTCTTC | TRBV7-8 | - | 17 | TRBJ2-1 | TRBD2
CASSQDLRSGNTIYF | TGTGCCAGCAGCCAAGATCTTAGGTCTGGAAACACCATATATTTT | TRBV3-1/TRBV3-2 | few | 15 | TRBJ1-3 | -
CASSLIRTDVTNYGYTF | TGCGCCAGCAGCTTGATCCGGACGGACGTGACTAACTATGGCTACACCTTC | TRBV5-1 | - | 17 | TRBJ1-2 | -
CASSRERGNTEAFF | TGTGCCAGCAGCCGAGAGCGGGGGAACACTGAAGCTTTCTTT | TRBV5-4 | - | 14 | TRBJ1-1 | -
CASSFLDGMNTEAFF | TGTGCCAGCAGTTTCCTCGACGGGATGAACACTGAAGCTTTCTTT | TRBV6-5 | - | 15 | TRBJ1-1 | -
CASSNPGGSNEQFF | TGTGCCAGTAGTAACCCGGGGGGCTCGAATGAGCAGTTCTTC | TRBV19 | - | 14 | TRBJ2-1 | -
CASVSTDGSAFTDTQYF | TGTGCCAGCGTGAGTACTGATGGGTCCGCATTCACAGATACGCAGTATTTT | TRBV27 | - | 17 | TRBJ2-3 | -
CASSQDSREEQFF | TGTGCCAGCAGCCAAGATTCGCGGGAAGAGCAGTTCTTC | TRBV4-2 | - | 13 | TRBJ2-1 | -
CSVERRVGQPQHF | TGCAGCGTTGAACGGAGGGTTGGACAGCCCCAGCATTTT | TRBV29-1 | - | 13 | TRBJ1-5 | -
CASRETRAGTDTQYF | TGTGCCAGCAGAGAAACAAGGGCGGGCACAGATACGCAGTATTTT | TRBV28 | once | 15 | TRBJ2-3 | -
CASSPNEGVVYGYTF | TGTGCCAGCAGCCCCAACGAGGGGGTAGTCTATGGCTACACCTTC | TRBV5-6 | - | 15 | TRBJ1-2 | -
CASSYVTGDYGYTF | TGTGCCAGCAGCTATGTGACAGGGGACTATGGCTACACCTTC | TRBV9 | - | 14 | TRBJ1-2 | TRBD1
CASSLGARGGNEQFF | TGCGCCAGCAGCTTGGGGGCCAGAGGAGGTAATGAGCAGTTCTTC | TRBV5-1 | - | 15 | TRBJ2-1 | -
CASSDDGIRNTIYF | TGTGCCAGCAGCGACGACGGAATCCGAAACACCATATATTTT | TRBV6-5 | - | 14 | TRBJ1-3 | -
CASSLEAVYMNTEAFF | TGTGCCAGCAGCTTAGAGGCAGTCTATATGAACACTGAAGCTTTCTTT | TRBV7-2 | - | 16 | TRBJ1-1 | -
CASSVTGTGAADTQYF | TGTGCCAGCAGCGTGACCGGGACAGGGGCTGCAGATACGCAGTATTTT | TRBV5-4 | - | 16 | TRBJ2-3 | TRBD1
CASSQTGTGPYEQYF | TGTGCCAGCAGCCAAACCGGGACAGGGCCCTACGAGCAGTACTTC | TRBV3-1/TRBV3-2 | - | 15 | TRBJ2-7 | TRBD1
CASSPHRTNYGYTF | TGTGCCAGCAGCCCCCACAGGACTAACTATGGCTACACCTTC | TRBV14 | - | 14 | TRBJ1-2 | -
CASSELRDSYTGELFF | TGTGCCAGCAGTGAATTACGGGACAGTTACACCGGGGAGCTGTTTTTT | TRBV2 | - | 16 | TRBJ2-2 | TRBD1
CAIGRLNTEAFF | TGTGCCATCGGAAGGTTGAACACTGAAGCTTTCTTT | TRBV10-3 | - | 12 | TRBJ1-1 | -